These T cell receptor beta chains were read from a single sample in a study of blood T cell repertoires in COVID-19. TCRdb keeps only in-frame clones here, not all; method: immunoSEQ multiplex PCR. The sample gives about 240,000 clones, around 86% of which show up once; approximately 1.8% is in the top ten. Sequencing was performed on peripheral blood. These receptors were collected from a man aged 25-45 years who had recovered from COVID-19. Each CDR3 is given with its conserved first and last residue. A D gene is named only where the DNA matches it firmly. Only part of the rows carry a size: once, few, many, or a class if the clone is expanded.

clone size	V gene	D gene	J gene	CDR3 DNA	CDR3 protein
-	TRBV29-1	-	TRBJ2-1	TGCAGCGCCCCGCCCCTGGCGGGGATGAATGAGCAGTTCTTC	CSAPPLAGMNEQFF
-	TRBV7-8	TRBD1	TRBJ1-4	TGTGCCAGCAGCTTAGCTTGGCAGGGGGCAACTAATGAAAAACTGTTTTTT	CASSLAWQGATNEKLFF
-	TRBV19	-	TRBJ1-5	TGTGCCAGTAGTTCGTCCCCAGGTACGCCCCAGCATTTT	CASSSSPGTPQHF
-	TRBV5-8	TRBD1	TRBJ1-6	TGTGCCAGCAGCCAGGACAGGAGATATAATTCACCCCTCCACTTT	CASSQDRRYNSPLHF
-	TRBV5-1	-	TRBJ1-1	TGCGCCAGCAGCTCGGAACCCTCCAGGGAGGTAAGCACTGAAGCTTTCTTT	CASSSEPSREVSTEAFF
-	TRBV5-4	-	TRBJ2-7	TGTGCCAGCAGCCCTGGTAGGGGGACCTACGAGCAGTACTTC	CASSPGRGTYEQYF
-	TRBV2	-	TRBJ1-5	TGTGCCAGCAGTGATTCGACACGACAGCCCCAGCATTTT	CASSDSTRQPQHF
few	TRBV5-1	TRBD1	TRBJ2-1	TGCGCCAGCAGTAGGACAGGGGTATACAATGAGCAGTTCTTC	CASSRTGVYNEQFF
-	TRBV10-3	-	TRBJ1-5	TGTGCCATCAGTGATAAAAAGGTAATCGGACTGCTTAGCAATCAGCCCCAGCATTTT	CAISDKKVIGLLSNQPQHF
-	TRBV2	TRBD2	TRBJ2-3	TGTGCCAGTTACCCGGGGGGGTGGGCAGATACGCAGTATTTT	CASYPGGWADTQYF
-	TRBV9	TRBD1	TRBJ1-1	TGTGCCAGCAGCCCCGAATCAGGGGGAACTGAAGCTTTCTTT	CASSPESGGTEAFF
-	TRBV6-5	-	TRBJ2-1	TGTGCCAGCAGTTGGAACAGGGGGGAGGGTGAGCAGTTCTTC	CASSWNRGEGEQFF
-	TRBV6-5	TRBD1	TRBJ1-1	TGTGCCAGCAGGCTAGGACAGGTCCGCACTGAAGCTTTCTTT	CASRLGQVRTEAFF
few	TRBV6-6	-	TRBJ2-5	TGTGCCAGCAGTTCCCTTGGCCTCCAAGAGACCCAGTACTTC	CASSSLGLQETQYF
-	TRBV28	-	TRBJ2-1	TGTGCCAGCAGTTTGAGGGACAATGAGCAGTTCTTC	CASSLRDNEQFF
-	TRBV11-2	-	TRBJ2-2	TGTGCCAGCAGTTTGAATCGGGGGGCAGGGTGGAGAATCAGGAGAAGCAACACCGGGGAGCTGTTTTTT	CASSLNRGAGWRIRRSNTGELFF
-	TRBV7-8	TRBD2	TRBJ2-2	TGTGCCAGCAGCTTCACGACTAGCGGGGGTGGGGAGCTGTTTTTT	CASSFTTSGGGELFF
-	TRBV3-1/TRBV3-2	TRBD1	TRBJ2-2	TGTGCCAGCGGACAGGGGGCAGGGGAGCTGTTTTTT	CASGQGAGELFF
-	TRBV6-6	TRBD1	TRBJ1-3	TGTGCCAGCAGAGACAGGGGGGGCTCTGGAAACACCATATATTTT	CASRDRGGSGNTIYF
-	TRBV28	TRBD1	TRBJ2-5	TGTGCCAGCAGTCCGACAGGGGGTGCGGAGACCCAGTACTTC	CASSPTGGAETQYF
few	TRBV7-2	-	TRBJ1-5	TGTGCCAGCAGCTTAACCTACAATCAGCCCCAGCATTTT	CASSLTYNQPQHF
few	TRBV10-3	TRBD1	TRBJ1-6	TGTGCCACACAAGGACAGGGGAGTATGCAAACCTATAATTCACCCCTCCACTTT	CATQGQGSMQTYNSPLHF
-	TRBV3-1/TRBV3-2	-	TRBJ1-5	TGTGCCAGCAGCCAAGAATCGGGGGGTAATCAGCCCCAGCATTTT	CASSQESGGNQPQHF
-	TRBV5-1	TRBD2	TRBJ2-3	TGCGCCAGCAGCTTGGGTGTCTCGGGGGGGACTACGCAGTATTTT	CASSLGVSGGTTQYF
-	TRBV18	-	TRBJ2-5	TGTGCCAGCTCACCAAGGATACAGGGCGGTTTGGAGACCCAGTACTTC	CASSPRIQGGLETQYF
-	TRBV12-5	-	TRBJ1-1	TGTGCTAGTGGTCGGACATTGAACACTGAAGCTTTCTTT	CASGRTLNTEAFF
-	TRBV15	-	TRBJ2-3	TGTGCCACCAGCAGCGGAGGGGTTCGGCCAGATACGCAGTATTTT	CATSSGGVRPDTQYF
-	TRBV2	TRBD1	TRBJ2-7	TGTGCCAGCAGTGAAGACCGGGACAGGGGACAGTACTTC	CASSEDRDRGQYF
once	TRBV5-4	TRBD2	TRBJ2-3	TGTGCCAGCAGCTTGGTGGCTAGCGGTGGAGATACGCAGTATTTT	CASSLVASGGDTQYF
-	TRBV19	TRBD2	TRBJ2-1	TGTGCCAGTAGTATTACCCGGGACTACCCTCGGAATGAGCAGTTCTTC	CASSITRDYPRNEQFF
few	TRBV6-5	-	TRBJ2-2	TGTGCCAGCAGGCGAGGGTTCACCGGGGAGCTGTTTTTT	CASRRGFTGELFF
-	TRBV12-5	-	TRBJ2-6	TGTGCTAGTGGTTTTCACAGATCCATAACTGGGGCCAACGTCCTGACTTTC	CASGFHRSITGANVLTF
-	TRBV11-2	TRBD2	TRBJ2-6	TGTGCCAGCAGCTTTCCCCCCCGGGGGGCTGGGGCCAACGTCCTGACTTTC	CASSFPPRGAGANVLTF
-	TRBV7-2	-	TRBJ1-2	TGTGCCAGCAGCCGCGCTTCTTCGGGGGTAGGTGGCTACACCTTC	CASSRASSGVGGYTF
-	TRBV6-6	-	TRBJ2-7	TGTGCCAGCAGTTACACGGACAGAAGCTCCTACGAGCAGTACTTC	CASSYTDRSSYEQYF
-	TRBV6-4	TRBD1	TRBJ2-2	TGTGCCAGCAGTGACTCTTCCCCTGGGACAGAAACAACCGGGGAGCTGTTTTTT	CASSDSSPGTETTGELFF
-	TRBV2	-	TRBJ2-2	TGTGCCAGCAGCTATGAGAACACCGGGGAGCTGTTTTTT	CASSYENTGELFF
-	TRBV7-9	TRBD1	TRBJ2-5	TGTGCCAGCAGCATCTCCGACAGGGAAGAGACCCAGTACTTC	CASSISDREETQYF
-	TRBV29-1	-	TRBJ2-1	TGCAGCGGGGTGACAGGCTTCAATGAGCAGTTCTTC	CSGVTGFNEQFF
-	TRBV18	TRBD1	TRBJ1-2	TGTGCCAGCTCACTTGGCTCAGGGGGCGCGGCCTATGGCTACACCTTC	CASSLGSGGAAYGYTF
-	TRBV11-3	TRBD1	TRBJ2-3	TGTGCCAGCAGTTCCGGGACAGTGGTCACAGATACGCAGTATTTT	CASSSGTVVTDTQYF
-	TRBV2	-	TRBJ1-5	TGTGCCACACAGGGTCGCAATCAGCCCCAGCATTTT	CATQGRNQPQHF
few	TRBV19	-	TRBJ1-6	TGTGCCAGTAGTATTGGCGGGGACGGGAATTCACCCCTCCACTTT	CASSIGGDGNSPLHF
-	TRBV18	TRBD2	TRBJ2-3	TGTGCCAGCTCACCAGGACTAGCGGGAGATACGCAGTATTTT	CASSPGLAGDTQYF
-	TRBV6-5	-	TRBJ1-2	TGTGCCAGCAGTCCCTTAGGCGGTGGGGGCTACACCTTC	CASSPLGGGGYTF
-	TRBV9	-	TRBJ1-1	TGTGCCAGCAGTGCCAGCGGATTGATTCGGGACACTGAAGCTTTCTTT	CASSASGLIRDTEAFF
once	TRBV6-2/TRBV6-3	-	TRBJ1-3	TGTGCCAGCAGTACAAGAATCCGCTCTGGAAACACCATATATTTT	CASSTRIRSGNTIYF
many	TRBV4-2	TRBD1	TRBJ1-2	TGTGCCGCTCGGGACAGGCGGAACTATGGCTACACCTTC	CAARDRRNYGYTF
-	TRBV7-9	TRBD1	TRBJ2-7	TGTGCCAGCAGCAAACCGGGACAGACAGAGCAGTACTTC	CASSKPGQTEQYF
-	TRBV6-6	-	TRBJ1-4	TGTGCCAGCAGCCGCGGGGGGGGTTTAGATGAAAAACTGTTTTTT	CASSRGGGLDEKLFF
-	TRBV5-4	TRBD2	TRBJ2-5	TGTGCCAGCAGCCGGACTAGCGGGGGGCAAGAGACCCAGTACTTC	CASSRTSGGQETQYF
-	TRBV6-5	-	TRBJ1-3	TGTGCCAGCAAGGAGTTCACCATATATTTT	CASKEFTIYF
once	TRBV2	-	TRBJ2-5	TGTGCCAGCAGACAGTGGGAGACCCAGTACTTC	CASRQWETQYF